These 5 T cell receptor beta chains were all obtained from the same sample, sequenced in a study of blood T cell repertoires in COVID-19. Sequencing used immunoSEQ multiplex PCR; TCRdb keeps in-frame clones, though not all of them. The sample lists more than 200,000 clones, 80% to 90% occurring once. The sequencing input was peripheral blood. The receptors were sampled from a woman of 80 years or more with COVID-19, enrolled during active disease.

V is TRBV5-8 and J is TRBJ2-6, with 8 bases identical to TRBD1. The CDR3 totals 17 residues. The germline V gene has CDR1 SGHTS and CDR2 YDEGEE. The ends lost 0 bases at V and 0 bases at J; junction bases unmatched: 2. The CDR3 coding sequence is TGTGCCAGCAGCTTGGGGACAGGGAGCTCTGGGGCCAACGTCCTGACTTTC. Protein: CASSLGTGSSGANVLTF.

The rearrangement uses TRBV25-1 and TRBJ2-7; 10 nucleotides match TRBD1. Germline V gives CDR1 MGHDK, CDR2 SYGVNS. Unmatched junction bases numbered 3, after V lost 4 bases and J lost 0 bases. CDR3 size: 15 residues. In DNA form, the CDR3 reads TGTGCCAGCAGTGGGGACAGGGGAAACTCCTACGAGCAGTACTTC. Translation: CASSGDRGNSYEQYF.

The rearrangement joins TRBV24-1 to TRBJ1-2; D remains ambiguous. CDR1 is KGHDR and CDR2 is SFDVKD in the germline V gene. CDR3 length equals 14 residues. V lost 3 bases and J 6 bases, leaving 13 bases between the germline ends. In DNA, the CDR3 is TGTGCCACCAGTGATCCCAACATGATCGATGGCTACACCTTC. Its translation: CATSDPNMIDGYTF.

DNA for the CDR3: TGTGCCAGCAGCTCCGGGACGAACAGGGGTTCACCCCTCCACTTT. Translating it yields CASSSGTNRGSPLHF. V gene TRBV7-9 combines with J gene TRBJ1-6; 7 bases fit TRBD1. CDR1 is SEHNR, CDR2 FQNEAQ, per germline (reference sequence). This CDR3 is built from 15 residues. Trimming took 4 bases from V and 9 from J; bases not matched to a gene: 9.

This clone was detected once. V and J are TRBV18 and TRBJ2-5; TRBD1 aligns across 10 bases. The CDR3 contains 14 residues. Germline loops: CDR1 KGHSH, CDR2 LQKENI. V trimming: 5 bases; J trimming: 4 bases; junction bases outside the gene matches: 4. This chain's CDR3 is CASSSTGGIETQYF. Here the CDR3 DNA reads TGTGCCAGCTCATCGACAGGGGGCATAGAGACCCAGTACTTC.